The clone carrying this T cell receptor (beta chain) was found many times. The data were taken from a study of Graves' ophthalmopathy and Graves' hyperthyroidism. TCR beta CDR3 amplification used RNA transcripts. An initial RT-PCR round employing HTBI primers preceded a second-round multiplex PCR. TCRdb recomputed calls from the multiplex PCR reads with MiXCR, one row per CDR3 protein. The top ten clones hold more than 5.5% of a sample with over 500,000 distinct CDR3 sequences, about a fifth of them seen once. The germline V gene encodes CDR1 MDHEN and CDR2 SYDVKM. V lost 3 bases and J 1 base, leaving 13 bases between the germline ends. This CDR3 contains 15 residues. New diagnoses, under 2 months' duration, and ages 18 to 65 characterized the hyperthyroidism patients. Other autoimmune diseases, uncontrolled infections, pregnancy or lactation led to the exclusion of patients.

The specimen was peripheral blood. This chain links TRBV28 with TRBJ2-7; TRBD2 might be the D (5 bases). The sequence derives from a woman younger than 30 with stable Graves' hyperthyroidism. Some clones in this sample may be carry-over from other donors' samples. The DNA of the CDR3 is TGTGCCAGCAGTTTTGGTGGGAGTCGGTCCTACGAGCAGTACTTC. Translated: CASSFGGSRSYEQYF.